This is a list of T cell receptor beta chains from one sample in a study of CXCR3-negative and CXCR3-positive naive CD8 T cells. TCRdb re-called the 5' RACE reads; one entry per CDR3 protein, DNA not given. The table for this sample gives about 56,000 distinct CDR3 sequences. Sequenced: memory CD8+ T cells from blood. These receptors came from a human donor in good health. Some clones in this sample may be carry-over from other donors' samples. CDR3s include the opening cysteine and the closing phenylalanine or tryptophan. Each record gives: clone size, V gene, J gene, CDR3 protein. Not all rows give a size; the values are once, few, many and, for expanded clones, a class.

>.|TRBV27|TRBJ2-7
CASSSGYEQYF
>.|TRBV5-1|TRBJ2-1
CASSASGVDNEQFF
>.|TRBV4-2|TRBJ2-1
CANSQDPSGGHNEQFF
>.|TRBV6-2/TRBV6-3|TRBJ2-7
CASSPGTSSYEQYF
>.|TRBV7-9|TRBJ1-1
CASSPRLNTEAFF
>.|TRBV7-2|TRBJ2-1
CASSFTGGGYNEQFF
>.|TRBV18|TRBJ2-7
CASSPRPDTGLADSYEQYF
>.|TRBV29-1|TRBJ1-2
CSVEDNYGYTF
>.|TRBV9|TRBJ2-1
CASTFGHSYNEQFF
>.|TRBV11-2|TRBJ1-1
CASSPYLFQNTEAFF
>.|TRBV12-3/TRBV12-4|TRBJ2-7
CASSSRSSYEQYF
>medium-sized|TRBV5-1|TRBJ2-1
CASSETGGRTADNEQFF
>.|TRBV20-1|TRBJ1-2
CSPRPTGYGYTF
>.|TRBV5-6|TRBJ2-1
CASSFLGENEQFF
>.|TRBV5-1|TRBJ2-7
CASSAGQGNYEQYF
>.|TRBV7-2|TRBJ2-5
CASTRPGGGVKETQYF
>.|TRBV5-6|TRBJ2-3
CASSLGATDTQYF
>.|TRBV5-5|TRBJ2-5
CASSRTGLEETQYF
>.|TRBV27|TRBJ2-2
CASRPGATGELFF
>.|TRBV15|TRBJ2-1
CATGDKYNEQFF
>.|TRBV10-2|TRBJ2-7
CASSAGRDFYEQYF
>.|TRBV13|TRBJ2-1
CASRGTGMNEQFF
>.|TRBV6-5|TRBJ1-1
CASSYYGDTEAFF
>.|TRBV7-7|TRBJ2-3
CASSLLRVDTQYF
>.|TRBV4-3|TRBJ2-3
CASSQDRIGQDISTDTQYF
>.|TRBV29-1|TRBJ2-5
CSVDGYRGFQETQYF
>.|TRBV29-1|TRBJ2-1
CSVHGRRGDEQFF
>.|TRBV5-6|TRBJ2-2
CASSRGPNGELFF
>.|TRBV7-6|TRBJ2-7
CASSQHVGYEQYF
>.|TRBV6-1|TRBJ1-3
CASSEAGSGGNTIYF
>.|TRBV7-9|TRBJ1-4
CASSLTEDEKLFF
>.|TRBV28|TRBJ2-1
CASSFQGASNEQFF
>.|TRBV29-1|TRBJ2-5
CSVEGGWASPQETQYF
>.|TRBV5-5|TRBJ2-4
CASSGGGLAKNIQYF
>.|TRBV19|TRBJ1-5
CASSMDGGRGSNQPQHF
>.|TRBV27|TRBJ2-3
CASSKGGGPDTQYF
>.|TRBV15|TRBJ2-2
CATAGPGGSGELFF
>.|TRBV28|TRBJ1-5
CASSDPSLSPQPQHF
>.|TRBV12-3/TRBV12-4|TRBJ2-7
CASKFSGYEQYF
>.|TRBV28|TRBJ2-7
CASSFGTSAPEQYF
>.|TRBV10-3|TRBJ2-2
CAISESDGGELFF
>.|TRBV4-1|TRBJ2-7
CASSQDPAGSMSYEQYF
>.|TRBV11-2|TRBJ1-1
CASSLVTGHTEAFF
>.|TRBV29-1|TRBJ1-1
CSVVAGGNTEAFF
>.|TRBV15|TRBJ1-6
CATSSRQGDSPLHF
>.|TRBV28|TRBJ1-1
CASSLHTGDTAFF
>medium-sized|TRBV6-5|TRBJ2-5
CASSLTPGQGAETQYF
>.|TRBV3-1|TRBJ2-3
CASSQLSGSTDTQYF
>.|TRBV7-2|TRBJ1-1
CASLPGLNTEAFF
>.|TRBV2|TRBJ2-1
CASISSGGYNEQFF
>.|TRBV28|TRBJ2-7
CASIWGQGPYEQYF
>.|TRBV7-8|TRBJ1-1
CASSLALAGNTEAFF
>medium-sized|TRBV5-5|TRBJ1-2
CASSTHVQGAYGYTF
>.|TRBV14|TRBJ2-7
CASSQDRYRGYEQYF
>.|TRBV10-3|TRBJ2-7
CAISGGQFSYEQYF
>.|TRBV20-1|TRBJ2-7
CSARDLDKSYEQYF
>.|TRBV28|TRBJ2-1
CASTSNNYNEQFF
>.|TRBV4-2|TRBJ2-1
CASSQIDGGTGYNEQFF
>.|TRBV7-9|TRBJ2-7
CASSPRDHYEQYF
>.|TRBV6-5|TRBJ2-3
CASSYGASGDAQYF